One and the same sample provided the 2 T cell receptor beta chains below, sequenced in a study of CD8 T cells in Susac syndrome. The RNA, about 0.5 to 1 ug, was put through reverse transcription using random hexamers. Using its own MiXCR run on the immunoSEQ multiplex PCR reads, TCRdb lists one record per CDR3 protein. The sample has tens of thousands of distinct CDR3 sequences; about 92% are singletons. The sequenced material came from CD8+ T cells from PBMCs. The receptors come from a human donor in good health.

Here the CDR3 reads CASKGGTSPQTPYGYTF. In DNA form, the CDR3 reads TGTGCCAGCAAGGGTGGGACAAGCCCTCAAACCCCTTATGGCTACACCTTC. V gene TRBV2 combines with J gene TRBJ1-2; the D gene is possibly TRBD1 (6 bases). V shed 7 bases and J shed 5 bases, with 26 bases lying between them. Germline CDR1 and CDR2: SNHLY and FYNNEI. This CDR3 comprises 17 residues.

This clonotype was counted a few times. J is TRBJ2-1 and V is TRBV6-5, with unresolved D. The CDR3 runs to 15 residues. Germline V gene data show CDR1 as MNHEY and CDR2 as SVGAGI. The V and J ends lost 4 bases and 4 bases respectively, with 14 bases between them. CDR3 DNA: TGTGCCAGCAGTTTTTTCCCGGACCCATACAATGAGCAGTTCTTC. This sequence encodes CASSFFPDPYNEQFF.